The 25 T cell receptor beta chains below were found in one sample sequenced in a study of T cells in Graves' hyperthyroidism and ophthalmopathy. The investigators amplified TCR beta CDR3 regions from RNA transcripts. Using the HTBI primer set, a first-round RT-PCR was run on the TCR CDR3. TCRdb ran MiXCR on the multiplex PCR reads and lists one entry per CDR3 protein. The table includes more than 350,000 distinct CDR3 sequences, approximately 14% detected once. What was sequenced was blood. Every receptor here comes from a woman in her twenties or thirties with Graves' ophthalmopathy.

There are many counts of this clonotype. The chain employs TRBV7-9 and TRBJ1-2; D unresolved. The CDR3 covers 16 residues. Trimming stripped 5 bases from V and 1 base from J, with 17 bases between. Germline V gene data show CDR1 as SEHNR and CDR2 as FQNEAQ (reference sequence). CDR3 residues: CASSHTETINNYGYTF. CDR3 DNA sequence: TGTGCCAGCAGCCACACCGAGACGATCAATAACTATGGCTACACCTTC.

This clonotype was seen at least ten times. The rearrangement uses TRBV28 and TRBJ1-6; TRBD1 matches at 8 bases. In germline, CDR1 is MDHEN, CDR2 SYDVKM. The CDR3 is made up of 15 amino acids. Trimming at V came to 0 bases and at J to 14 bases, leaving 9 bases not matched to a gene. The CDR3 sequence: CASSLWSRGPRTLHF. The CDR3 nucleotides are TGTGCCAGCAGTTTATGGTCCAGGGGGCCGCGTACCCTCCACTTT.

This clonotype was recorded at least ten times. The chain recombines TRBV5-1 with TRBJ2-5; D is unclear. The CDR3 sequence is 14 residues long. Trimming stripped 0 bases from V and 1 base from J, with 7 bases between. Germline CDR1 reads SGHRS; CDR2 reads YFSETQ. The DNA for the CDR3 is TGCGCCAGCAGCTTGGGATCGACCCAAGAGACCCAGTACTTC. Protein: CASSLGSTQETQYF. The variable domain in full, completed from reference TRBV5-1 and TRBJ2-5, reads KAGVTQTPRYLIKTRGQQVTLSCSPISGHRSVSWYQQTPGQGLQFLFEYFSETQRNKGNFPGRFSGRQFSNSRSEMNVSTLELGDSALYLCASSLGSTQETQYFGPGTRLLVL.

The table lists this clonotype with a few counts. The chain uses TRBV24-1 and TRBJ2-5; D gene ambiguous. Trimming shortened V by 4 bases and J by 3 bases, and 8 bases separated the two germline ends. This CDR3 has 13 amino acids. Germline CDR1 and CDR2: KGHDR and SFDVKD. CDR3 nucleotide sequence: TGTGCCACCAGTGACTTAAACAAAGAGACCCAGTACTTC. This encodes CATSDLNKETQYF.

The V gene is TRBV6-1, the J gene TRBJ1-1; the D gene is possibly TRBD1 (5 bases). Trimming cost V 8 bases and J 6 bases, with 22 bases left between them. The germline V gene has CDR1 MNHNS and CDR2 SASEGT. The CDR3 sequence is 15 residues long. CDR3 sequence: CASRWGGGVGPEAFF. The CDR3 bases are TGTGCCAGCCGGTGGGGGGGGGGGGTCGGCCCTGAAGCTTTCTTT.

The sample holds many counts of this clonotype. The chain employs TRBV30 and TRBJ1-1; D is unclear. Germline loops: CDR1 GTSNPN, CDR2 SVGIG (reference sequence). V lost 6 bases and J 1 base, leaving 9 bases between the germline ends. The CDR3 is 12 residues long. The CDR3 region has the DNA TGTGCCTGTAACCAGGAGAACACTGAAGCTTTCTTT. Encoded protein: CACNQENTEAFF.

In its sample, this clonotype was seen many times. The rearrangement uses TRBV18 and TRBJ1-1; no clear D. This CDR3 is 18 amino acids long. The germline gives CDR1 KGHSH, CDR2 LQKENI. The V end was cut by 0 bases, the J end by 0 bases, with 17 bases between. In nucleotides, the CDR3 is TGTGCCAGCTCACCACCCCGGATAGCTCCTATACTGAACACTGAAGCTTTCTTT. This codes for CASSPPRIAPILNTEAFF.

This clonotype was detected ten times or more. The chain joins TRBV20-1 to TRBJ2-7, with 13 nucleotides matching TRBD2. The CDR3 contains 14 residues. Trimming took 3 bases from V and 6 from J; bases not matched to a gene: 5. The V gene's germline CDR1 is DFQATT and CDR2 SNEGSKA (reference sequence). CDR3 sequence reads: CSASTSGGEGEQYF. As DNA, the CDR3 is TGCAGTGCTAGCACTAGCGGGGGGGAAGGCGAGCAGTACTTC.

Ten or more counts support this clonotype. The V call is TRBV6-2 or TRBV6-3, the J call TRBJ2-7, with 10 bases matching TRBD2. The germline CDR1 and CDR2 sequences are MNHEY and SVGEGT. The ends lost 0 bases at V and 1 base at J; junction bases unmatched: 3. This CDR3 is built from 16 residues. In DNA, the CDR3 is TGTGCCAGCAGTTACTCGCCTAGCGGGGGATCCTACGAGCAGTACTTC. It yields the protein CASSYSPSGGSYEQYF.

Note on this clonotype: A much larger clone lies a single base off, so this may be a read error. The J gene is TRBJ1-6, the V gene TRBV12-3 or TRBV12-4; D gene unclear. This CDR3 spans 14 amino acids. V was cut by 5 bases and J by 8 bases, with 13 bases left in between. The CDR3 DNA sequence: TGTGCCAGCAGTCGAGGTTGGGATGATTCACCCCTCCACTTT. Translated, it gives CASSRGWDDSPLHF.

Ten or more counts support this clonotype. The V and J genes are TRBV27 and TRBJ2-3; TRBD2 aligns across 9 bases. The CDR3 loop spans 16 amino acids. The germline V gene has CDR1 MNHEY and CDR2 SMNVEV (reference sequence). Trimming took 3 bases from V and 6 from J; bases not matched to a gene: 10. The CDR3, as DNA: TGTGCCAGCAGTTTTTCAGCGGGGGGCCTTTTCGATACGCAGTATTTT. As protein: CASSFSAGGLFDTQYF.

This clonotype was seen ten or more times. The rearrangement links TRBV5-1 to TRBJ2-7; D not certain. Germline V lookup: CDR1 SGHRS, CDR2 YFSETQ. The CDR3 has 13 residues. V lost 4 bases and J lost 5, with 13 bases in between. As DNA, the CDR3 is TGCGCCAGCAGCCAAGGACCGAAGGACGAGCAGTACTTC. Translated: CASSQGPKDEQYF. Variable domain in full (rest from reference TRBV5-1 and TRBJ2-7): KAGVTQTPRYLIKTRGQQVTLSCSPISGHRSVSWYQQTPGQGLQFLFEYFSETQRNKGNFPGRFSGRQFSNSRSEMNVSTLELGDSALYLCASSQGPKDEQYFGPGTRLTVT.

The rearrangement joins TRBV4-1 to TRBJ2-3; D gene ambiguous. The V gene's germline CDR1 is MGHRA and CDR2 YSYEKL. V was shortened by 0 bases and J by 5 bases, with 15 bases between the two germline ends. The CDR3 runs to 16 residues. The CDR3 sequence is CASSQEYGDSGDTQYF. Written as DNA, the CDR3 is TGCGCCAGCAGCCAAGAGTATGGGGATTCTGGAGATACGCAGTATTTT.

This clonotype was seen at least ten times. The V call is TRBV30, the J call TRBJ1-2; D possibly corresponds to TRBD1 (6 bases). Germline V gene sequence: CDR1 GTSNPN, CDR2 SVGIG (reference sequence). CDR3 length equals 13 residues. Between the trimmed V and J ends, which lost 8 bases and 6 bases, there was a span of 19 bases. The CDR3 bases are TGTGCCCTGACAGGTCTTCTTAGGGATGGCTACACCTTC. Its protein is CALTGLLRDGYTF.

The chain carries TRBV9 and TRBJ2-2, with TRBD2 matching over 8 bases. V shed 3 bases and J 6 bases; nucleotides not matched to a gene: 4. This CDR3 is built from 14 residues. Germline V gene lookup returns CDR1 SGDLS and CDR2 YYNGEE. The CDR3 nucleotides are TGTGCCAGCAGCGCCCCACTAGCGGCCGGGGAGCTGTTTTTT. Its translation: CASSAPLAAGELFF.

This clonotype was counted only a few times. V gene TRBV7-8 combines with J gene TRBJ2-2; TRBD2 matches at 8 bases. Germline CDR1 SGHVS, CDR2 FQNEAQ. The V and J ends lost 7 bases and 4 bases, in that order; junction bases with no gene match: 8. CDR3 length equals 15 residues. DNA of the CDR3: TGTGCCAGCACGGCGGAGCGGGGGAGCACCGGGGAGCTGTTTTTT. It codes for CASTAERGSTGELFF.

With respect to this clonotype: Mismatch with germline at one junction end may stem from a read error. CDR3 DNA sequence: TGTGCCAGCAGTTTAGTCGGCGGGGAGCCGTTTTTT. Translation gives CASSLVGGEPFF. The V and J genes are TRBV12-3 or TRBV12-4 and TRBJ2-2; tentatively, D is TRBD2 (6 bases). CDR3 length: 12 amino acids.

At least ten counts were recorded for this clonotype. The J gene is TRBJ2-3, the V gene TRBV14; 7 nucleotides agree with TRBD1. V trimming: 0 bases; J trimming: 2 bases; junction bases outside the gene matches: 5. Germline CDR1 and CDR2: SGHDN and FVKESK. The CDR3 loop spans 16 amino acids. The CDR3 DNA follows: TGTGCCAGCAGCCAAGACTGGGGACAGCCCACAGATACGCAGTATTTT. As protein: CASSQDWGQPTDTQYF.

This clonotype was recorded many times. The chain couples TRBV7-9 to TRBJ2-3; D gene unclear. The CDR3 totals 15 residues. CDR1 is SEHNR, CDR2 FQNEAQ, per germline (reference sequence). V was pared by 5 bases and J by 5 bases, with 17 bases between. CDR3 bases: TGTGCCAGCAGCCATTGGACCGCGGAGATAGATACGCAGTATTTT. Protein product: CASSHWTAEIDTQYF.

This clonotype was seen many times. The CDR3 region is CASNNGGGGTEAFF. CDR3 coding DNA: TGTGCCAGCAACAACGGGGGGGGAGGCACTGAAGCTTTCTTT. J is TRBJ1-1 and V is TRBV13; a weak D match, TRBD1 (5 bases). The germline V and J ends were trimmed by 7 bases and 4 bases, with 16 bases remaining between them. The CDR3 loop spans 14 amino acids. CDR1 PRHDT and CDR2 FYEKMQ come from the germline V gene (reference sequence).

This clonotype was seen once. It may be a read error: a sequence one base away is much more abundant. J is TRBJ2-1 and V is TRBV7-9; 7 positions match TRBD1. The CDR3 consists of 12 residues. Trimming at V came to 2 bases and at J to 9 bases, leaving 1 base not matched to a gene. Germline V gene lookup returns CDR1 SEHNR and CDR2 FQNEAQ (reference sequence). The CDR3 region has the DNA TGTGCCAGCAGCTTAAGGGGGCTTGAGCAGTTCTTC. This translates into CASSLRGLEQFF.

This clonotype showed up many times. The V call is TRBV7-3, the J call TRBJ2-1, with TRBD2 as a possible D gene (5 bases). This CDR3 comprises 17 residues. Germline loops: CDR1 SGHTA, CDR2 FQGTGA. V lost 4 bases and J 7 bases, leaving 23 bases between the germline ends. The DNA of the CDR3 is TGTGCCAGCAGCTCCTCCAACCCGGGATCTCGCGGGAATGAGCAGTTCTTC. It encodes CASSSSNPGSRGNEQFF.

This clonotype has a count of ten or more. The CDR3 loop reads CAISGRVSSGNTIYF. In DNA form, the CDR3 reads TGTGCCATCAGTGGTCGGGTATCCTCTGGAAACACCATATATTTT. The rearrangement uses TRBV10-3 and TRBJ1-3; no clear D gene. Germline CDR1 ENHRY, CDR2 SYGVKD. Trimming pared 4 bases from V and 0 bases from J, leaving 10 bases between. This CDR3 region has 15 residues.

About this clonotype: A much larger clone is a single base away; this may be a read error. The CDR3 bases are TGCAGTGCTTCTACTACGCCGCCGGGACAGGGAACCCCCGCGAGCTCCTACAATGAGCAGTACTTC. It specifies CSASTTPPGQGTPASSYNEQYF. This chain connects TRBV20-1 to TRBJ2-1; 9 bases fit TRBD1. The J call is in doubt because the DNA end fits TRBJ2-7 better. The CDR3 has 22 amino acids. Germline V lookup: CDR1 DFQATT, CDR2 SNEGSKA (reference sequence).

The chain links TRBV29-1 to TRBJ2-5, with D hard to call. The CDR3 has 13 amino acids. The V gene lost 6 bases and the J gene lost 0 bases, with 11 bases spanning the gap. The V gene's germline CDR1 is SQVTM and CDR2 ANQGSEA. The CDR3 DNA follows: TGCAGCGTCGCACGTGATAACCAAGAGACCCAGTACTTC. It is translated as CSVARDNQETQYF. Looking up the rest from reference TRBV29-1 and TRBJ2-5 gives the full variable domain: SAVISQKPSRDICQRGTSLTIQCQVDSQVTMMFWYRQQPGQSLTLIATANQGSEATYESGFVIDKFPISRPNLTFSTLTVSNMSPEDSSIYLCSVARDNQETQYFGPGTRLLVL.